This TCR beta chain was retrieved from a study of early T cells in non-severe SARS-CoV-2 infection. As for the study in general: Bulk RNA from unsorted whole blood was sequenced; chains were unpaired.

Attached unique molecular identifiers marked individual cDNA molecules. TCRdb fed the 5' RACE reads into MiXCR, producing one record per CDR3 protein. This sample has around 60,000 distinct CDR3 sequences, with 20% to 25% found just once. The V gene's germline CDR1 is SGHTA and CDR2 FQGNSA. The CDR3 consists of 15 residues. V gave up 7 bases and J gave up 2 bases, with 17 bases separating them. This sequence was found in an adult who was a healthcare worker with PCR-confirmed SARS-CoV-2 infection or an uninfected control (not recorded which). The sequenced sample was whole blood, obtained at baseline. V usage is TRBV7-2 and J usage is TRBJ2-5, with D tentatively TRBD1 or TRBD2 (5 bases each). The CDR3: CASNSGRLAQETQYF. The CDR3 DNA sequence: TGTGCCAGCAACTCAGGGCGGCTAGCTCAAGAGACCCAGTACTTC.